The present TCR beta chain was sequenced within a study of blood T cells in healthy people across ages. Study-level information: Researchers report that template switching captured about one barcoded beta molecule per two T cells.

Study-wide results and caveats: Diversity was higher, and naive CD4+ cells more numerous, in long-lived donors than in aged donors. Researchers deemed the diversity estimates from one million T cells underestimates.

PCR was performed a second time for roughly 6 to 12 cycles using a sample-barcoded 5' primer and a J-beta primer mix. Each TCR beta cDNA got a 12-nucleotide random molecular identifier. TCRdb reprocessed the 5' RACE reads with MiXCR, giving one entry per CDR3 protein. Of about 830,000 distinct CDR3 sequences in the sample, roughly 60% were seen once. On this clonotype: Its antigen is as yet unknown.

This CDR3 is built from 14 residues. The germline CDR1 and CDR2 sequences are MDHEN and SYDVKM. V was trimmed by 7 bases and J by 3 bases, leaving 16 bases between them. V gene TRBV28 combines with J gene TRBJ2-7; D not certain. The material sequenced was blood. The sequence was collected from a man aged 30 to 39 in good health. Written as DNA, the CDR3 is TGTGCCAGCAATCCCTTAAGGATAGGCTACGAGCAGTACTTC. It encodes CASNPLRIGYEQYF.